The rows below give T cell receptor beta chains drawn from one sample of a study of human T cells and chemical hapten exposure. TCRdb re-derived calls from the RACE reads in MiXCR, one entry per CDR3 protein. Seen here are 100,000 to 150,000 distinct CDR3 sequences, approximately 10% observed once, and the top ten hold 1.5% to 2%. Sequenced input: whole blood. These receptors were taken from a male donor in good health. Some clones in this sample may be carry-over from other donors' samples. The CDR3 runs from the conserved cysteine through the conserved F or W. D genes are given only for firm matches. Clone sizes are given selectively: once, few, many, or a class where the clone is expanded.

D gene,CDR3 length,J gene,clone size,V gene,CDR3 protein,CDR3 DNA
TRBD2,18,TRBJ2-3,NA,TRBV18,CASSPPPVIAGLGDTQYF,TGTGCCAGCTCACCACCCCCGGTAATAGCGGGGTTGGGAGATACGCAGTATTTT
NA,16,TRBJ2-3,many,TRBV4-3,CASSRRGAGSTDTQYF,TGCGCCAGCAGCCGCCGGGGGGCCGGCTCCACAGATACGCAGTATTTT
NA,15,TRBJ1-5,many,TRBV3-1,CASSPQGGSNQPQHF,TGTGCCAGCAGCCCCCAGGGAGGGAGCAATCAGCCCCAGCATTTT
NA,14,TRBJ2-6,many,TRBV19,CASSEYSGANVLTF,TGTGCCAGTAGTGAGTACTCTGGGGCCAACGTCCTGACTTTC
NA,13,TRBJ1-2,NA,TRBV12-3/TRBV12-4,CASSLFLVGGYTF,TGTGCCAGCAGTTTATTTCTTGTGGGAGGCTACACCTTC
TRBD2,14,TRBJ2-5,NA,TRBV6-5,CASTGGGASETQYF,TGTGCCAGCACGGGCGGGGGGGCATCTGAGACCCAGTACTTC
TRBD1,14,TRBJ2-7,NA,TRBV18,CASSPRDRVYEQYF,TGTGCCAGCTCACCACGGGACAGGGTGTACGAGCAGTACTTC
NA,13,TRBJ2-2,few,TRBV24-1,CATEGRDTGELFF,TGTGCCACCGAGGGACGGGACACCGGGGAGCTGTTTTTT
NA,11,TRBJ2-5,many,TRBV29-1,CSSGQFETQYF,TGCAGCTCCGGACAGTTCGAGACCCAGTACTTC
NA,14,TRBJ2-2,NA,TRBV12-3/TRBV12-4,CASSTDTNTGELFF,TGTGCCAGCAGTACAGACACCAACACCGGGGAGCTGTTTTTT
NA,15,TRBJ1-2,many,TRBV5-6,CASSPTPPGSRGYTF,TGTGCCAGCAGCCCGACCCCCCCAGGGAGCCGTGGCTACACCTTC